This TCR beta chain was identified in a study of blood T cell repertoires in COVID-19. The V end lost 6 bases, the J end lost 0 bases, and 16 bases lay between the germline ends. This CDR3 has 16 residues. Germline V lookup: CDR1 SGHTS, CDR2 YDEGEE. Repertoires were generated with immunoSEQ multiplex PCR, while TCRdb's copy carries only in-frame clones and drops some. Here the sample spans around 100,000 clones, about 85% being singletons. The TCR sequence derives from a human donor in a cohort sampled during active COVID-19. The chain is built from TRBV5-8 and TRBJ1-5; tentative D call: TRBD1 (5 bases). The sample was peripheral blood. The CDR3 DNA reads TGTGCCAGCATTACCATAGACAGTCTTAGCAATCAGCCCCAGCATTTT. Its protein product is CASITIDSLSNQPQHF.